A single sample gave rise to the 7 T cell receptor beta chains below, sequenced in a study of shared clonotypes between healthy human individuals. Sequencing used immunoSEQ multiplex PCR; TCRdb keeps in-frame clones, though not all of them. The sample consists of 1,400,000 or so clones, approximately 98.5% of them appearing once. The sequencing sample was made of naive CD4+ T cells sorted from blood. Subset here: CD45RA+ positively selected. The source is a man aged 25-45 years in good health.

The CDR3 here is CASSDWVDRGVKETQYF. The CDR3 bases are TGTGCCAGTAGTGATTGGGTAGATAGGGGGGTCAAAGAGACCCAGTACTTC. The chain is built from TRBV19 and TRBJ2-5; D is possibly TRBD1 or TRBD2 (6 bases each). V lost 5 bases and J lost 3, with 22 bases in between. Germline CDR1 and CDR2: LNHDA and SQIVND (reference sequence). The CDR3 has 17 residues.

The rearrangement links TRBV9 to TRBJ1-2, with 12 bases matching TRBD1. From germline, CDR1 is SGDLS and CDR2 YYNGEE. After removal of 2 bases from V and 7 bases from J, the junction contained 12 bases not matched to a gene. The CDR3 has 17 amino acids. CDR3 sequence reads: CASSVRPGQGALRGYTF. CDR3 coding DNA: TGTGCCAGCAGCGTGAGACCGGGACAGGGGGCTTTGCGTGGCTACACCTTC.

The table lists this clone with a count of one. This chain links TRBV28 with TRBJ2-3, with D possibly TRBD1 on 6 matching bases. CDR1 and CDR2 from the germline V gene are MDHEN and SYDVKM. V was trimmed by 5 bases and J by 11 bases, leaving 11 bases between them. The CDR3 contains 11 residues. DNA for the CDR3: TGTGCCAGCAGTCCAGGGGTGAAGCAGTATTTT. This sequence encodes CASSPGVKQYF. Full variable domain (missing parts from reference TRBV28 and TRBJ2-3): DVKVTQSSRYLVKRTGEKVFLECVQDMDHENMFWYRQDPGLGLRLIYFSYDVKMKEKGDIPEGYSVSREKKERFSLILESASTNQTSMYLCASSPGVKQYFGPGTRLTVL.

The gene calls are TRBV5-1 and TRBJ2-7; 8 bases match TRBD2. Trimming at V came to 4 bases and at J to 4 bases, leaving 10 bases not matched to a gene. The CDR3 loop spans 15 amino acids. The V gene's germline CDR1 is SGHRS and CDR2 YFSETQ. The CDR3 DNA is TGCGCCAGCAGCACTAGCGGAGAGGGCCTTTACGAGCAGTACTTC. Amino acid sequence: CASSTSGEGLYEQYF.

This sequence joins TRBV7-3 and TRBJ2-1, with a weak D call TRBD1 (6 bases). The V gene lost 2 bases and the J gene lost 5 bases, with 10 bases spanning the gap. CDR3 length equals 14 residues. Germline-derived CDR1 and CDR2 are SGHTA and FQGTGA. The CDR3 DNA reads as TGTGCCAGCAGCTTACATTACAGGGACAATGAGCAGTTCTTC. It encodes CASSLHYRDNEQFF.

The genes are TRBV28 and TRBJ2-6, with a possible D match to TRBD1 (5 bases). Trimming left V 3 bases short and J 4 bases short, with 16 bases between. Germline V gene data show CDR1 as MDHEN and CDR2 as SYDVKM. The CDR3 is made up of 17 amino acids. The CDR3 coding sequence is TGTGCCAGCAGTTTCATCGTCAAGGGGCGCGGGGCCAACGTCCTGACTTTC. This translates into CASSFIVKGRGANVLTF.

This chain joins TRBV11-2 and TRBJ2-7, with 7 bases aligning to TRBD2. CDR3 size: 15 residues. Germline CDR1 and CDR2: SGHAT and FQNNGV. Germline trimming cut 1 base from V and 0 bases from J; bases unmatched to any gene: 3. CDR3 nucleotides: TGTGCCAGCAGCTTAGCGAGCGGGGTCTCCTACGAGCAGTACTTC. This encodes CASSLASGVSYEQYF.